A selection of T cell receptor beta chains follows, all from one sample in a study of blood T cell repertoires in COVID-19. The data were produced by immunoSEQ multiplex PCR, yet TCRdb's version contains in-frame clones alone and is incomplete. The sample holds 400,000 to 450,000 clones; roughly nine tenths are singletons and the top ten take roughly 1.1%. Sequenced input: PBMCs or T cells enriched from blood (not recorded which). Every receptor here comes from a man younger than 40 who had recovered from COVID-19. Each CDR3 is given with its conserved first and last residue. D genes are given only for firm matches. Expanded clones are given a class, and other clones once, few, many or no size at all.

D gene: TRBD2; J gene: TRBJ2-3; V gene: TRBV27; clone size: .; CDR3 protein: CASSTRLAGGGQDTQYF; CDR3 DNA: TGTGCCAGCAGTACCCGACTAGCGGGAGGTGGACAAGATACGCAGTATTTT
D gene: .; J gene: TRBJ1-2; V gene: TRBV6-1; clone size: .; CDR3 protein: CASSETRQGYGYTF; CDR3 DNA: TGTGCCAGCAGTGAAACCCGACAAGGCTATGGCTACACCTTC
D gene: TRBD1; J gene: TRBJ1-4; V gene: TRBV2; clone size: .; CDR3 protein: CASRDTGGTNEKLFF; CDR3 DNA: TGTGCCAGCAGGGATACAGGGGGAACTAATGAAAAACTGTTTTTT
D gene: TRBD2; J gene: TRBJ2-3; V gene: TRBV7-9; clone size: .; CDR3 protein: CAIEREMTQYF; CDR3 DNA: TGTGCCATCGAGCGGGAGATGACGCAGTATTTT
D gene: TRBD2; J gene: TRBJ2-7; V gene: TRBV11-2; clone size: .; CDR3 protein: CASSYRLATDSYPGEQYF; CDR3 DNA: TGTGCCAGCAGCTATCGACTAGCGACTGACTCGTACCCGGGCGAGCAGTACTTC
D gene: TRBD1; J gene: TRBJ1-6; V gene: TRBV19; clone size: .; CDR3 protein: CASTETGGNSPLHF; CDR3 DNA: TGTGCCAGTACTGAAACAGGGGGAAATTCACCCCTCCACTTT
D gene: .; J gene: TRBJ1-3; V gene: TRBV5-1; clone size: once; CDR3 protein: CASSLVGGGSGNTIYF; CDR3 DNA: TGCGCCAGCAGCTTGGTAGGCGGCGGATCTGGAAACACCATATATTTT
D gene: .; J gene: TRBJ1-4; V gene: TRBV7-9; clone size: .; CDR3 protein: CASSLVGSWPPNEKLFF; CDR3 DNA: TGTGCCAGCAGCTTAGTAGGGAGTTGGCCGCCGAATGAAAAACTGTTTTTT
D gene: .; J gene: TRBJ1-6; V gene: TRBV6-2/TRBV6-3; clone size: .; CDR3 protein: CASSYSRDIYNSPLHF; CDR3 DNA: TGTGCCAGCAGTTACTCCAGGGACATCTATAATTCACCCCTCCACTTT
D gene: TRBD1; J gene: TRBJ1-1; V gene: TRBV5-1; clone size: .; CDR3 protein: CASSLGQGVTEAFF; CDR3 DNA: TGCGCCAGCAGCCTAGGACAGGGAGTTACTGAAGCTTTCTTT
D gene: .; J gene: TRBJ2-5; V gene: TRBV7-9; clone size: .; CDR3 protein: CASSLGMGLGETQYF; CDR3 DNA: TGTGCCAGCAGCTTAGGCATGGGGCTAGGGGAGACCCAGTACTTC
D gene: .; J gene: TRBJ1-5; V gene: TRBV7-9; clone size: .; CDR3 protein: CASSFSERGQPQHF; CDR3 DNA: TGTGCCAGCAGCTTCAGCGAGCGAGGACAGCCCCAGCATTTT
D gene: .; J gene: TRBJ2-3; V gene: TRBV7-8; clone size: .; CDR3 protein: CASIPDGGLSDTQYF; CDR3 DNA: TGTGCCAGCATCCCAGACGGGGGATTATCGGATACGCAGTATTTT
D gene: .; J gene: TRBJ1-5; V gene: TRBV5-5; clone size: once; CDR3 protein: CASSLARQGQPQHF; CDR3 DNA: TGTGCCAGCAGCTTGGCAAGGCAGGGACAGCCCCAGCATTTT
D gene: TRBD2; J gene: TRBJ2-1; V gene: TRBV7-2; clone size: .; CDR3 protein: CASSLGTSGSTEQFF; CDR3 DNA: TGTGCCAGCAGCTTAGGGACTAGCGGGAGTACGGAGCAGTTCTTC
D gene: TRBD1; J gene: TRBJ2-5; V gene: TRBV5-8; clone size: .; CDR3 protein: CASSSGDRGQETQYF; CDR3 DNA: TGTGCCAGCAGCTCGGGGGACAGGGGGCAAGAGACCCAGTACTTC
D gene: .; J gene: TRBJ1-6; V gene: TRBV23-1; clone size: .; CDR3 protein: CASSQEGAGSPLHF; CDR3 DNA: TGCGCCAGCAGTCAAGAGGGAGCGGGTTCACCCCTCCACTTT
D gene: .; J gene: TRBJ2-7; V gene: TRBV30; clone size: .; CDR3 protein: CAWARNAYEQYF; CDR3 DNA: TGTGCCTGGGCGCGGAACGCCTACGAGCAGTACTTC
D gene: TRBD2; J gene: TRBJ2-5; V gene: TRBV2; clone size: .; CDR3 protein: CASSERSGRASETQYF; CDR3 DNA: TGTGCCAGCAGCGAGAGGAGCGGGAGGGCCTCTGAGACCCAGTACTTC
D gene: .; J gene: TRBJ1-1; V gene: TRBV28; clone size: .; CDR3 protein: CASRRGPMGAFF; CDR3 DNA: TGTGCCAGCAGGAGAGGCCCGATGGGAGCTTTCTTT
D gene: TRBD1; J gene: TRBJ2-7; V gene: TRBV5-6; clone size: .; CDR3 protein: CASSLTYGQGRWYEQYF; CDR3 DNA: TGTGCCAGCAGCTTGACCTACGGACAGGGGCGCTGGTACGAGCAGTACTTC
D gene: .; J gene: TRBJ1-2; V gene: TRBV10-3; clone size: .; CDR3 protein: CAITQATNYGYTF; CDR3 DNA: TGTGCCATCACTCAGGCGACTAACTATGGCTACACCTTC
D gene: .; J gene: TRBJ1-2; V gene: TRBV19; clone size: .; CDR3 protein: CASSVTANYGYTF; CDR3 DNA: TGTGCCAGTAGTGTTACAGCTAACTATGGCTACACCTTC
D gene: TRBD1; J gene: TRBJ2-5; V gene: TRBV7-6; clone size: .; CDR3 protein: CASSIGTGRGETQYF; CDR3 DNA: TGTGCCAGCAGCATAGGGACAGGCAGGGGAGAGACCCAGTACTTC
D gene: TRBD1; J gene: TRBJ2-5; V gene: TRBV18; clone size: .; CDR3 protein: CASSPTKGAGETQYF; CDR3 DNA: TGTGCCAGCTCACCAACGAAGGGGGCCGGGGAGACCCAGTACTTC
D gene: .; J gene: TRBJ2-2; V gene: TRBV2; clone size: .; CDR3 protein: CASSELGQMNTGELFF; CDR3 DNA: TGTGCCAGCAGTGAATTGGGCCAGATGAACACCGGGGAGCTGTTTTTT
D gene: .; J gene: TRBJ1-6; V gene: TRBV27; clone size: once; CDR3 protein: CASSPQAGMANSPLHF; CDR3 DNA: TGTGCCAGCAGTCCCCAAGCAGGGATGGCGAATTCACCCCTCCACTTT
D gene: TRBD2; J gene: TRBJ2-1; V gene: TRBV7-2; clone size: .; CDR3 protein: CASSFVAGEYNEQFF; CDR3 DNA: TGTGCCAGCAGCTTTGTTGCGGGAGAGTACAATGAGCAGTTCTTC
D gene: TRBD1; J gene: TRBJ2-3; V gene: TRBV29-1; clone size: .; CDR3 protein: CSVETGQGADTQYF; CDR3 DNA: TGCAGCGTTGAAACGGGCCAGGGGGCTGATACGCAGTATTTT
D gene: TRBD1; J gene: TRBJ1-4; V gene: TRBV7-2; clone size: few; CDR3 protein: CASSFLGQLNEKLFF; CDR3 DNA: TGTGCCAGCAGCTTTTTGGGACAGCTTAATGAAAAACTGTTTTTT
D gene: TRBD1; J gene: TRBJ2-6; V gene: TRBV7-9; clone size: once; CDR3 protein: CASSSGQGQDSGANVLTF; CDR3 DNA: TGTGCCAGCAGCTCGGGACAGGGACAAGATTCTGGGGCCAACGTCCTGACTTTC
D gene: TRBD1; J gene: TRBJ1-5; V gene: TRBV2; clone size: .; CDR3 protein: CASSEPGQGWKQPQHF; CDR3 DNA: TGTGCCAGCAGTGAACCGGGACAGGGGTGGAAACAGCCCCAGCATTTT
D gene: TRBD1; J gene: TRBJ1-4; V gene: TRBV5-1; clone size: .; CDR3 protein: CASSWTGGEKLFF; CDR3 DNA: TGCGCCAGCAGCTGGACAGGGGGAGAAAAACTGTTTTTT